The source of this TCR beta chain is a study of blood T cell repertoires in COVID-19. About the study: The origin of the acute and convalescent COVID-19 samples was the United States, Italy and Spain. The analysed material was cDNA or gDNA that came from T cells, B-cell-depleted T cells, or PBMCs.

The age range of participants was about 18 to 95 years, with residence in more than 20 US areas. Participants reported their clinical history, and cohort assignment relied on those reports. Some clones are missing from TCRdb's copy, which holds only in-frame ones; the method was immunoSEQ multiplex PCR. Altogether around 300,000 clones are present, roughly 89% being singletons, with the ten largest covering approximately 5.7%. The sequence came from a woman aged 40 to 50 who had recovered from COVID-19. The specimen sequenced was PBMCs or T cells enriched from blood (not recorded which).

CDR3 loop: CASTSRQGADGYTF. CDR3 sequence (DNA): TGCGCCAGCACCAGCAGACAGGGGGCCGATGGCTACACCTTC. The chain uses TRBV10-1 and TRBJ1-2, with 10 bases aligning to TRBD1. This CDR3 has 14 residues. With 7 bases clipped from V and 6 bases from J, the junction kept 8 bases outside the gene matches. Looked up from germline, CDR1 is WNHNN and CDR2 is SYGVQD (reference sequence).